This passage covers 11 T cell receptor beta chains from one sample sequenced in a study of shared clonotypes between healthy human individuals (dated by TCRdb to about 2020). The library was prepared using the immunoSEQ multiplex PCR assay. TCRdb obtained this table from immuneACCESS and retained in-frame rearrangements with V and J assigned. These tables miss some clones; where compared with another copy, unresolved V genes account for less than half of the shortfall, and the remainder is unexplained. The sample contains 550,000 to 700,000 clones, 60% to 75% of them found a single time. The top ten clonotypes cover roughly 1.9% of the sample. Sequences were obtained from memory CD4+ T cells sorted from blood. This specimen's cell subset or site label, interpreted: CD45RA-negative fraction. The receptors originated from a woman in her twenties or thirties in good health.

Comments on this clone: In the same sample, other DNA sequences code for this CDR3. The chain is built from TRBV7-9 and TRBJ2-3; D perhaps matches TRBD2 (5 bases). The V gene lost 2 bases and the J gene lost 5 bases, with 5 bases spanning the gap. Germline CDR1 is SEHNR and CDR2 is FQNEAQ (reference sequence). CDR3 length equals 12 residues. CDR3 sequence: CASSLSGDTQYF. In nucleotides, the CDR3 is TGTGCCAGCAGCTTAAGCGGAGATACGCAGTATTTT.

The chain employs TRBV11-2 and TRBJ2-4, with D maybe TRBD2 (5 bases). The germline V and J ends were trimmed by 3 bases and 1 base, with 16 bases remaining between them. The germline V gene encodes CDR1 SGHAT and CDR2 FQNNGV. The CDR3 has 17 residues. The CDR3 loop is CASSFLTGISAKNIQYF. CDR3 nucleotides: TGTGCCAGCAGCTTTTTGACCGGGATATCGGCCAAAAACATTCAGTACTTC.

This rearrangement joins TRBV5-1 to TRBJ1-4; the match to TRBD1 covers 12 bases. The CDR3 is 15 residues long. CDR1 and CDR2 (germline): SGHRS, YFSETQ. With V trimmed by 4 bases and J by 8 bases, 6 bases remained unmatched. The CDR3 DNA reads TGCGCCAGCAGCGGAACCGGGACAGGGGGCGAAAAACTGTTTTTT. Translated: CASSGTGTGGEKLFF.

This clone was seen a few times. Here the CDR3 DNA reads TGCGCCAGCAGCTTGGAGTTTGGACTAGCGGGAGGGACCCAGTACTTC. It specifies CASSLEFGLAGGTQYF. The chain has TRBV5-1 and TRBJ2-5; 14 bases map to TRBD2. Germline CDR1 is SGHRS and CDR2 is YFSETQ. CDR3 length: 16 residues. The ends lost 0 bases at V and 7 bases at J; junction bases unmatched: 5.

The genes are TRBV5-1 and TRBJ2-1; D is undetermined. Germline loops: CDR1 SGHRS, CDR2 YFSETQ. Trimming pared 1 base from V and 6 bases from J, leaving 17 bases between. This CDR3 spans 16 amino acids. CDR3 DNA sequence: TGCGCCAGCAGCTTGTCAGTAGGACGGAAGGGCAATGAGCAGTTCTTC. It encodes CASSLSVGRKGNEQFF.

The J gene is TRBJ2-1, the V gene TRBV29-1; TRBD2 aligns across 10 bases. The CDR3 runs to 15 residues. V lost 6 bases to trimming and J lost 7 bases; unmatched junction nucleotides: 12. CDR1 is SQVTM, CDR2 ANQGSEA, per germline. The CDR3 is CSVDPLAGVRNEQFF. The DNA for the CDR3 is TGCAGCGTAGACCCTCTAGCGGGAGTTAGGAATGAGCAGTTCTTC.

The chain employs TRBV7-9 and TRBJ1-2, with D possibly being TRBD1 (5 bases). The germline V gene has CDR1 SEHNR and CDR2 FQNEAQ (reference sequence). The CDR3 is 13 residues long. With 8 bases removed from V and 3 bases from J, the gap between germline ends came to 13 bases. The CDR3 is CASAQGLDYGYTF. CDR3 DNA: TGTGCCAGCGCGCAGGGATTAGACTATGGCTACACCTTC.

The rearrangement joins TRBV18 to TRBJ2-7; the D is unclear. The CDR3 is 15 amino acids. In germline, CDR1 is KGHSH, CDR2 LQKENI. V was cut by 1 base and J by 5 bases, with 15 bases left in between. The CDR3 is CASSPRGQDSNEQYF. CDR3 sequence (DNA): TGTGCCAGCTCACCACGGGGTCAGGATAGCAACGAGCAGTACTTC.

V is TRBV6-1 and J is TRBJ2-3; 12 nucleotides line up with TRBD1. The ends lost 5 bases at V and 15 bases at J; junction bases unmatched: 9. CDR1 and CDR2 from the germline V gene are MNHNS and SASEGT. The CDR3 consists of 13 residues. DNA of the CDR3: TGTGCCAGCAGTTCGAACCGGGACAGGGGGCGATATTTT. It specifies CASSSNRDRGRYF.

This clone is a singleton in its sample. The V gene is TRBV28, the J gene TRBJ1-3, with D perhaps TRBD1 (6 bases). The CDR3 spans 15 residues. Trimming stripped 5 bases from V and 2 bases from J, with 13 bases between. Germline V gives CDR1 MDHEN, CDR2 SYDVKM. The CDR3, as DNA: TGTGCCAGCAGTACAGGAGGGGGGGCTGGAAACACCATATATTTT. Translation: CASSTGGGAGNTIYF.

The chain is built from TRBV2 and TRBJ2-1, with 7 nucleotides matching TRBD1. Germline V gene sequence: CDR1 SNHLY, CDR2 FYNNEI. CDR3 length: 15 amino acids. V shed 5 bases, J shed 0 bases, and the junction held 4 bases outside the gene matches. The CDR3 coding sequence is TGTGCCAGCAGTAGACAGGGAAGCTCCTACAATGAGCAGTTCTTC. Residues: CASSRQGSSYNEQFF.